Listed below are T cell receptor beta chains from one sample, sequenced in a study of T-cell reconstitution after alpha-beta-depleted transplantation in children. One entry per CDR3 protein results from TCRdb running MiXCR on the PCR reads. The profile shows 600,000 to 700,000 distinct CDR3 sequences, around 13% of them singletons. Sequenced material: PBMCs, taken before TCRalphabeta/CD19-depleted stem cell transplant. All receptors come from a girl aged 2 to 9 with congenital amegakaryocytic thrombocytopenia, due to receive a stem cell transplant. Both conserved end residues are trimmed from each CDR3.

j_gene: TRBJ2-7; v_gene: TRBV15; CDR3aa: ATSLGRGYEQY
j_gene: TRBJ2-7; v_gene: TRBV6-4; CDR3aa: ASWGYADRNSYGTSGTYEQY
j_gene: TRBJ2-1; v_gene: TRBV7-6; CDR3aa: ASSQSTQGLVEQF
j_gene: TRBJ2-7; v_gene: TRBV20-1; CDR3aa: SARTPGLAGVKDEQY
j_gene: TRBJ2-5; v_gene: TRBV10-3; CDR3aa: AISGGFSGRAGETQY
j_gene: TRBJ2-1; v_gene: TRBV6-5; CDR3aa: ASSYLGGSYNEQF
j_gene: TRBJ2-1; v_gene: TRBV15; CDR3aa: ATSRGSVEMGGEQF
j_gene: TRBJ2-2; v_gene: TRBV20-1; CDR3aa: SAYTSNTGELF
j_gene: TRBJ2-3; v_gene: TRBV20-1; CDR3aa: SAHRTSGITDTQY
j_gene: TRBJ2-1; v_gene: TRBV5-1; CDR3aa: ASSFETSVSSYNEQF
j_gene: TRBJ1-2; v_gene: TRBV6-1; CDR3aa: ASSRIQGENGYT
j_gene: TRBJ1-4; v_gene: TRBV3-1; CDR3aa: ASSQEVATNEKLF
j_gene: TRBJ1-5; v_gene: TRBV12-3/TRBV12-4; CDR3aa: ASSLATGVSNQPQH
j_gene: TRBJ2-7; v_gene: TRBV20-1; CDR3aa: SAPSGRGSYEQY
j_gene: TRBJ2-7; v_gene: TRBV4-2; CDR3aa: ASSQAKGTGTANYEQY
j_gene: TRBJ2-7; v_gene: TRBV7-2; CDR3aa: ASKFSITSYEQY
j_gene: TRBJ1-5; v_gene: TRBV20-1; CDR3aa: SATTGRSNQPQH
j_gene: TRBJ2-1; v_gene: TRBV5-1; CDR3aa: ASSLPGLAYNEQF
j_gene: TRBJ2-3; v_gene: TRBV7-8; CDR3aa: ASTFADTQY
j_gene: TRBJ1-1; v_gene: TRBV29-1; CDR3aa: SSGPPKAF
j_gene: TRBJ2-1; v_gene: TRBV7-3; CDR3aa: ASSQRGQPNEQF
j_gene: TRBJ2-3; v_gene: TRBV27; CDR3aa: ASTPFSSGYTDTQY
j_gene: TRBJ1-2; v_gene: TRBV5-1; CDR3aa: ASSLNRDRPFYGYT